Detailed here is one T cell receptor (beta chain). Its antigen is still unknown. The same CDR3 can be traced to other DNA sequences in this sample. This record comes from a study of PD-1 blockade in classical Hodgkin lymphoma. The study, taken as a whole, reports: Those starting nivolumab under 1 year post-ASCT were excluded.

This CDR3 comprises 14 residues. Germline CDR1 reads MNHEY; CDR2 reads SVGAGI. V lost 6 bases and J lost 4; bases outside the gene matches: 6. Libraries were prepared by immunoSEQ multiplex PCR; TCRdb keeps only in-frame clonotypes and omits some of them. Here the sample spans about 44,000 clones, 66% being singletons. Time point given: cycle 4 day 1 (C4D1), after less than 7 weeks of nivolumab. Brentuximab vedotin exposure varied, and every patient relapsed after autologous stem cell transplantation. This sequence joins TRBV6-5 and TRBJ2-7; 10 bases are shared with TRBD2. The source was peripheral blood mononuclear cells (PBMCs), collected before the fourth cycle of nivolumab. The clonotype originates from a human donor with classical Hodgkin lymphoma. The CDR3 bases are TGTGCCAGCAGGCCGGGACTAGCGTCTTACGAGCAGTACTTC. This sequence encodes CASRPGLASYEQYF.